This note documents a single T cell receptor (beta chain) sequence. Its matching antigen is unknown. This specimen comes from a study of T cell responses to AZD1222 COVID-19 vaccine. Generated by immunoSEQ multiplex PCR, the TCRdb table keeps only in-frame clones and is missing some. The data hold over 150,000 clones, with roughly 90% observed a single time. Regarding the study as a whole: No repertoire was sampled before or during the peak T cell response, only after it. AZD1222 recipients seropositive at baseline numbered only six or seven. Mapped onto spike, vaccine-associated CD4 TCRs spanned it and were dominant at 160-218 and 743-854.

Germline-derived CDR1 and CDR2 are SGHTA and FQGNSA. CDR3 size: 14 residues. The ends were cut back, 2 bases at V and 1 base at J, with 8 bases in the middle. The chain combines TRBV7-2 with TRBJ1-1; D remains ambiguous. The source is an adult in good health. The starting material was peripheral blood, obtained on day 0 of AZD1222 vaccination. The CDR3 DNA is TGTGCCAGCAGCTTAATGGCCCCGAACACTGAAGCTTTCTTT. Residues: CASSLMAPNTEAFF.